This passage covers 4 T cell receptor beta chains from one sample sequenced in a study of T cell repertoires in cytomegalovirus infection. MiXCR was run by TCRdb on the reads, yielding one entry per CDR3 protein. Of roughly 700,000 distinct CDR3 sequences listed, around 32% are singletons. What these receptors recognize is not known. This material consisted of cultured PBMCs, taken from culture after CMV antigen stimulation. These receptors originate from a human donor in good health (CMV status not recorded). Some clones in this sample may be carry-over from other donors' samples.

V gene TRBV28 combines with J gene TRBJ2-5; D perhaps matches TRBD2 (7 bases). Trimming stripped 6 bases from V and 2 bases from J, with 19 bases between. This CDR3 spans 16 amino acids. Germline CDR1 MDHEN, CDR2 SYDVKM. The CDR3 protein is CASSDRGASNQETQYF. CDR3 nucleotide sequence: TGTGCCAGCAGCGATCGGGGGGCCAGCAATCAAGAGACCCAGTACTTC.

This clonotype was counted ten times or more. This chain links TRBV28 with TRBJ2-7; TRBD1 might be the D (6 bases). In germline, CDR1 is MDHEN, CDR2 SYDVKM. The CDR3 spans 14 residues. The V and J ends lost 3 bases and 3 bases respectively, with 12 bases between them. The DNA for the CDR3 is TGTGCCAGCAGTTTTAGGACAGAGCTCTACGAGCAGTACTTC. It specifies CASSFRTELYEQYF.

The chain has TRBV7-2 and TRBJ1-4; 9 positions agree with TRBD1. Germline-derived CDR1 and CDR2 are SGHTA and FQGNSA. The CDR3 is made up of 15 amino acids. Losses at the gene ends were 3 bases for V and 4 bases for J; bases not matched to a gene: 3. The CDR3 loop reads CASSFGTGFNEKLFF. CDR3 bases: TGTGCCAGCAGCTTTGGGACAGGGTTTAATGAAAAACTGTTTTTT.

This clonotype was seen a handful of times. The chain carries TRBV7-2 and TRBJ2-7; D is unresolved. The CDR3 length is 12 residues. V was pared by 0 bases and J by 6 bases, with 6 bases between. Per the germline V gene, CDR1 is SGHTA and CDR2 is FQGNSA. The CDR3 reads CASSLALREQYF. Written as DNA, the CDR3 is TGTGCCAGCAGCTTAGCCCTCCGCGAGCAGTACTTC.